This T cell receptor beta chain was found in a study of T cell changes during pregnancy in multiple sclerosis. TCRdb's table, derived via immunoSEQ multiplex PCR, lists solely in-frame clones and lacks some. Among about 51,000 clones listed, around 94% were seen once. Sample: CD4+ T cells from peripheral blood mononuclear cells, taken in the second trimester of pregnancy. The TCR originated in a female donor with multiple sclerosis, enrolled in a pregnancy study.

The CDR3 spells CASSPTPIVRGSYGYTF. In nucleotides, the CDR3 is TGTGCCAGCTCACCAACTCCAATAGTCAGGGGGAGCTATGGCTACACCTTC. V and J are TRBV18 and TRBJ1-2, with 7 positions matching TRBD1. Trimming took 2 bases from V and 4 from J; bases not matched to a gene: 13. This CDR3 has 17 residues. Germline lookup yields CDR1 KGHSH and CDR2 LQKENI.